This T cell receptor (beta chain) is from a study of blood T cell repertoires in COVID-19. Looking at the study overall: Acute and convalescent COVID-19 samples came from the United States, Italy and Spain. In each case, the material was cDNA or gDNA derived from T cells, B-cell-depleted T cells, or PBMCs.

Profiling relied on immunoSEQ multiplex PCR, and the TCRdb table lists in-frame clones only, not all of them. The sample lists over 50,000 clones; over 75% were seen once. Germline values: CDR1 LGHDT, CDR2 YNNKEL (reference sequence). This CDR3 contains 15 residues. The ends lost 4 bases at V and 3 bases at J; junction bases unmatched: 5. This clone appeared a single time. V and J are TRBV3-1 (or the pseudogene TRBV3-2) and TRBJ2-3; 9 bases agree with TRBD1. This clonotype originated in a man in his fifties or sixties with acute or convalescent COVID-19. The sequencing sample was made of peripheral blood. In DNA form, the CDR3 reads TGTGCCAGCAGCCTTCTTGGACAGGGGACAGATACGCAGTATTTT. It codes for CASSLLGQGTDTQYF.